Shown below are 15 T cell receptor beta chains from a single sample sequenced in a study of T cell repertoires in cytomegalovirus infection. Their cognate antigens are unknown. MiXCR, applied by TCRdb to the reads, yields one record per CDR3 protein. The sample contains around 570,000 distinct CDR3 sequences, approximately 40% of which appear only once. The sequencing here drew on cultured PBMCs, taken from culture after CMV antigen stimulation. The receptors originated from a human donor in good health (CMV status not recorded). Some clones in this sample may be carry-over from other donors' samples.

This clonotype showed up just a few times. The rearrangement uses TRBV4-2 and TRBJ2-3; no clear D gene. Germline V gene data show CDR1 as LGHNA and CDR2 as YNFKEQ. CDR3 size: 14 residues. Trimming shortened V by 0 bases and J by 2 bases, and 6 bases separated the two germline ends. This CDR3 is CASSQDQATDTQYF. The CDR3 DNA reads as TGTGCCAGCAGCCAAGATCAGGCCACAGATACGCAGTATTTT.

The V gene is TRBV19, the J gene TRBJ2-6; no definite D call. There are 13 residues in the CDR3. Trimming stripped 10 bases from V and 2 bases from J, with 9 bases between. Germline-derived CDR1 and CDR2 are LNHDA and SQIVND (reference sequence). The CDR3, as DNA: TGTGCCACCCGTTGGGCTGGGGCCAACGTCCTGACTTTC. This encodes CATRWAGANVLTF.

The gene calls are TRBV6-8 and TRBJ2-1; 8 positions agree with TRBD1. Germline CDR1 reads MNHGY; CDR2 reads SAAAGT. CDR3 size: 17 residues. V gave up 5 bases and J gave up 3 bases; unmatched junction bases: 12. DNA of the CDR3: TGTGCCAGCAGTACCCCCGTCAGGGGGCTGGTCTACAATGAGCAGTTCTTC. This sequence encodes CASSTPVRGLVYNEQFF.

The genes are TRBV6-6 and TRBJ2-1, with 9 bases lining up with TRBD2. Looked up from germline, CDR1 is MNHNY and CDR2 is SVGAGI (reference sequence). CDR3 size: 15 residues. V gave up 6 bases and J gave up 6 bases; unmatched junction bases: 9. The CDR3 DNA reads as TGTGCCAGCAGCCGACCCGGGACTAGCCTCAATGAGCAGTTCTTC. Its translation: CASSRPGTSLNEQFF.

The chain links TRBV29-1 to TRBJ2-1, with D perhaps given as TRBD1 or TRBD2 (5 bases each). Trimming removed 7 bases from V and 3 bases from J, with 16 bases in between. The CDR3 covers 14 residues. Looked up from germline, CDR1 is SQVTM and CDR2 is ANQGSEA. CDR3 DNA sequence: TGCAGCGGGACGGGGCAGGCGGACTACAATGAGCAGTTCTTC. This sequence encodes CSGTGQADYNEQFF.

This chain joins TRBV15 and TRBJ1-6; the match to TRBD1 covers 7 bases. Germline V gene lookup returns CDR1 LNHNV and CDR2 YYDKDF (reference sequence). Losses at the gene ends were 5 bases for V and 6 bases for J; bases not matched to a gene: 4. The CDR3 sequence is 14 residues long. The CDR3 coding sequence is TGTGCCACCAGCGGAGGGACAGTTAATTCACCCCTCCACTTT. Its translation: CATSGGTVNSPLHF.

This chain uses TRBV7-8 with TRBJ2-5; no reliable D call. Per germline, CDR1 SGHVS and CDR2 FQNEAQ. The CDR3 is made up of 16 amino acids. With 5 bases removed from V and 0 bases from J, the gap between germline ends came to 16 bases. The CDR3 sequence: CASSPRRVQYQETQYF. The CDR3 DNA sequence: TGTGCCAGCAGCCCGCGTAGGGTACAGTACCAAGAGACCCAGTACTTC.

The CDR3 protein is CASGPEGSSYNEQFF. The CDR3 DNA reads TGTGCCAGTGGCCCCGAGGGGAGCTCCTACAATGAGCAGTTCTTC. J is TRBJ2-1 and V is TRBV27; the D gene could be TRBD1 or TRBD2 (5 bases each). The germline V and J ends were trimmed by 9 bases and 0 bases, with 15 bases remaining between them. The CDR3 is made up of 15 amino acids. The germline CDR1 and CDR2 sequences are MNHEY and SMNVEV (reference sequence).

The chain combines TRBV7-7 with TRBJ2-1; no clear D gene. This CDR3 region has 12 residues. V lost 4 bases and J 9 bases, leaving 10 bases between the germline ends. Germline CDR1 is SSHAT and CDR2 is FNYEAQ (reference sequence). The CDR3 DNA reads TGTGCCAGCAGCTCCCTCGTCGGTGAGCAGTTCTTC. Residues: CASSSLVGEQFF.

The table lists this clonotype with a few counts. The rearrangement joins TRBV7-6 to TRBJ1-5; no definite D call. The V gene's germline CDR1 is SGHVS and CDR2 FNYEAQ. V was shortened by 1 base and J by 0 bases, with 10 bases between the two germline ends. The length of the CDR3 is 16 residues. The CDR3 loop reads CASSLDPSYSNQPQHF. The DNA for the CDR3 is TGTGCCAGCAGCTTAGACCCTTCCTATAGCAATCAGCCCCAGCATTTT. The full variable domain, with the rest looked up from reference TRBV7-6 and TRBJ1-5, is GAGVSQSPRYKVTKRGQDVALRCDPISGHVSLYWYRQALGQGPEFLTYFNYEAQQDKSGLPNDRFSAERPEGSISTLTIQRTEQRDSAMYRCASSLDPSYSNQPQHFGDGTRLSIL.

This sequence joins TRBV7-8 and TRBJ2-7; no definite D call. The V gene's germline CDR1 is SGHVS and CDR2 FQNEAQ. V was cut by 1 base and J by 7 bases, with 11 bases left in between. The CDR3 contains 13 residues. CDR3 nucleotides: TGTGCCAGCAGCTTAGGGCCCATGGGAGAGCAGTACTTC. Amino acids: CASSLGPMGEQYF.

The chain links TRBV20-1 to TRBJ2-2; TRBD2 matches at 8 bases. With 5 bases clipped from V and 6 bases from J, the junction kept 8 bases outside the gene matches. Germline CDR1 DFQATT, CDR2 SNEGSKA (reference sequence). This CDR3 is built from 14 residues. CDR3 loop: CSALQTGGAGELFF. The CDR3 DNA sequence: TGCAGTGCTCTTCAGACGGGGGGGGCCGGGGAGCTGTTTTTT.

The chain couples TRBV30 to TRBJ1-1; 11 positions agree with TRBD1. Germline loops: CDR1 GTSNPN, CDR2 SVGIG (reference sequence). Trimming took 4 bases from V and 2 from J; bases not matched to a gene: 9. CDR3 length equals 16 residues. The CDR3 loop is CAWTRTRTGGNTEAFF. CDR3 in DNA: TGTGCCTGGACTCGAACCAGGACAGGGGGCAACACTGAAGCTTTCTTT.

The CDR3 nucleotides read TGTGCCAGCAGTAGAAGTCGTCAGCCCCAGCATTTT. Translated, it gives CASSRSRQPQHF. The chain employs TRBV12-3 or TRBV12-4 and TRBJ1-5; no clear D. The CDR3 has 12 amino acids. V was cut by 5 bases and J by 6 bases, with 8 bases left in between.

This rearrangement joins TRBV7-8 to TRBJ2-7, with 10 positions matching TRBD1. The CDR3 consists of 17 residues. Trimming took 1 base from V and 0 from J; bases not matched to a gene: 6. Germline loops: CDR1 SGHVS, CDR2 FQNEAQ. The CDR3 spells CASSLGGGTGASYEQYF. The CDR3 region has the DNA TGTGCCAGCAGCTTAGGCGGGGGGACAGGGGCCTCCTACGAGCAGTACTTC.